These 2 T cell receptor beta chains share one sample of origin, sequenced in a study of T cell changes during pregnancy in multiple sclerosis. Data came from immunoSEQ multiplex PCR; TCRdb stores just in-frame clones and leaves some out. The data contain approximately 92,000 clones, approximately 93% of them singletons. Source: peripheral blood, taken after pregnancy. The source is a female donor with multiple sclerosis, enrolled in a pregnancy study.

The chain couples TRBV9 to TRBJ2-5, with D possibly matching TRBD2 (6 bases). The CDR3 is made up of 15 amino acids. Germline CDR1 is SGDLS and CDR2 is YYNGEE. Trimming took off 1 base at V and 5 bases at J, with 15 bases between the two ends. Here the CDR3 reads CASSVSEGRLETQYF. In nucleotides, the CDR3 is TGTGCCAGCAGCGTATCAGAGGGGAGGTTGGAGACCCAGTACTTC.

V gene TRBV12-5 combines with J gene TRBJ1-2; TRBD1 aligns across 7 bases. With 4 bases clipped from V and 3 bases from J, the junction kept 2 bases outside the gene matches. Germline V lookup: CDR1 LGHNT, CDR2 FRNRAP. CDR3 length equals 13 residues. This CDR3 reads CASGSTGHYGYTF. The CDR3 bases are TGTGCTAGTGGTTCGACAGGGCACTATGGCTACACCTTC.